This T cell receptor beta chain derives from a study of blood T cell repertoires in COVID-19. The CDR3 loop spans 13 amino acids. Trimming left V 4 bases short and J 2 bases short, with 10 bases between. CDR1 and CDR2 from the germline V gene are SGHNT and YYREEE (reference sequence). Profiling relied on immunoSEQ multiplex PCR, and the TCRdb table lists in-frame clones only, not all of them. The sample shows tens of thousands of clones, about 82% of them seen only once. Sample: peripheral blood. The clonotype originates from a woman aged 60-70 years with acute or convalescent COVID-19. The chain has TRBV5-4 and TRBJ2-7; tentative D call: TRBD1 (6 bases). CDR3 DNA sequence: TGTGCCAGCAGCCCCGGACAGCCCTACGAGCAGTACTTC. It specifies CASSPGQPYEQYF.